One sample yielded the 18 T cell receptor beta chains listed below, sequenced in a study of STAT5B mutations in CD4+ large granular lymphocyte leukemia (dated by TCRdb to 2022 to 2024). Library generation was performed with the immunoSEQ multiplex PCR assay. Sourced from immuneACCESS, this table was stored by TCRdb with only in-frame sequences that have V and J called. A share of the clones is absent; for the studies checked, an unresolved V gene accounts for under half, and the remainder has no known explanation. In this sample the table shows 4,500 to 6,000 clones, 60% to 80% of which occur a single time. The ten largest clones capture approximately 60% of the sample. Sequences were obtained from PBMCs. Receptors originate from a man older than 75 with CD4+ T-cell large granular lymphocyte leukemia.

The V call is TRBV7-9, the J call TRBJ2-1; the D is unclear. The CDR3 sequence is 13 residues long. V was pared by 6 bases and J by 2 bases, with 8 bases between. The germline CDR1 and CDR2 sequences are SEHNR and FQNEAQ (reference sequence). CDR3 bases: TGTGCCAGCAGACGTGAGGCCTACAATGAGCAGTTCTTC. Translation gives CASRREAYNEQFF.

This chain uses TRBV7-8 with TRBJ2-3; 12 bases are a match to TRBD2. The V gene end was trimmed by 5 bases and the J gene end by 2 bases; junction bases not matched to a gene: 5. Per germline, CDR1 SGHVS and CDR2 FQNEAQ. This CDR3 spans 16 amino acids. The CDR3 coding sequence is TGTGCCAGCAGCCTCCGACTAGCGGGGGACACAGATACGCAGTATTTT. Amino acids: CASSLRLAGDTDTQYF.

The chain carries TRBV6-6 and TRBJ2-5; 8 bases map to TRBD2. Germline V gene sequence: CDR1 MNHNY, CDR2 SVGAGI (reference sequence). V lost 8 bases and J lost 0; bases outside the gene matches: 11. The CDR3 totals 16 residues. This chain's CDR3 is CASALAGGEYQETQYF. The CDR3, as DNA: TGTGCCAGCGCACTGGCCGGGGGGGAGTACCAAGAGACCCAGTACTTC.

This sequence joins TRBV7-9 and TRBJ2-3; D gene ambiguous. With 5 bases removed from V and 0 bases from J, the gap between germline ends came to 12 bases. Germline V gene sequence: CDR1 SEHNR, CDR2 FQNEAQ (reference sequence). The CDR3 consists of 15 residues. CDR3: CASSQGLRSTDTQYF. The DNA for the CDR3 is TGTGCCAGCAGCCAAGGCTTAAGGAGCACAGATACGCAGTATTTT.

This clone was found a few times. The chain combines TRBV7-2 with TRBJ2-2, with D uncertain. V was clipped by 2 bases and J by 0 bases, with 7 bases between them. Per germline, CDR1 SGHTA and CDR2 FQGNSA. The CDR3 runs to 15 residues. CDR3 region: CASSLLGTNTGELFF. Written as DNA, the CDR3 is TGTGCCAGCAGCTTACTTGGGACGAACACCGGGGAGCTGTTTTTT.

The rearrangement links TRBV19 to TRBJ2-3, with D perhaps TRBD1 (6 bases). The CDR3 spans 15 residues. Germline V gene sequence: CDR1 LNHDA, CDR2 SQIVND (reference sequence). The V end was cut by 6 bases, the J end by 0 bases, with 13 bases between. CDR3 nucleotide sequence: TGTGCCAGTAGGACAGGATCCTCTAGCACAGATACGCAGTATTTT. Encoded protein: CASRTGSSSTDTQYF.

V is TRBV5-1 and J is TRBJ2-5; D is uncertain. CDR1 SGHRS and CDR2 YFSETQ come from the germline V gene. This CDR3 is built from 13 residues. V dropped 4 bases and J dropped 1 base, with 8 bases sitting between them. This chain's CDR3 is CASSPTLQETQYF. The CDR3 nucleotides are TGCGCCAGCAGCCCCACTCTCCAAGAGACCCAGTACTTC.

The chain employs TRBV4-1 and TRBJ1-2; 7 bases are shared with TRBD1. The CDR3 covers 15 residues. V dropped 1 base and J dropped 3; count of bases not matched to a gene: 5. Germline V gives CDR1 MGHRA, CDR2 YSYEKL. The CDR3 spells CASSQVGGGHYGYTF. The CDR3 nucleotides read TGCGCCAGCAGCCAAGTCGGAGGGGGCCACTATGGCTACACCTTC.

A few counts support this clone. CDR3 coding DNA: TGTGCCAGCAGCCAACGGACATCCAACACTGAAGCTTTCTTT. Translating it yields CASSQRTSNTEAFF. The V call is TRBV5-5, the J call TRBJ1-1, with D perhaps TRBD1 (5 bases). Per the germline V gene, CDR1 is SGHKS and CDR2 is YYEKEE (reference sequence). Trimming shortened V by 4 bases and J by 2 bases, and 12 bases separated the two germline ends. The CDR3 totals 14 residues.

The rearrangement links TRBV19 to TRBJ2-7; perhaps TRBD1 as D (6 bases). Between the trimmed V and J ends, which lost 0 bases and 4 bases, there was a span of 16 bases. The CDR3 spans 16 residues. Germline assignment: CDR1 LNHDA and CDR2 SQIVND (reference sequence). The CDR3 coding sequence is TGTGCCAGTAGTATAGATCAGGAGACAGGAACTTACGAGCAGTACTTC. Its protein is CASSIDQETGTYEQYF. Combining the CDR3 with reference TRBV19 and TRBJ2-7 gives the whole variable domain DGGITQSPKYLFRKEGQNVTLSCEQNLNHDAMYWYRQDPGQGLRLIYYSQIVNDFQKGDIAEGYSVSREKKESFPLTVTSAQKNPTAFYLCASSIDQETGTYEQYFGPGTRLTVT.

The rearrangement links TRBV11-1 to TRBJ2-7, with D possibly matching TRBD2 (6 bases). CDR1 SGHAT and CDR2 FQDESV come from the germline V gene (reference sequence). V was cut by 5 bases and J by 5 bases, with 19 bases left in between. This CDR3 is built from 15 residues. Here the CDR3 reads CASSPGGPGPDEQYF. CDR3 DNA: TGTGCCAGCAGCCCAGGAGGGCCGGGTCCGGACGAGCAGTACTTC.

The J gene is TRBJ2-7, the V gene TRBV4-1; D is ambiguous. The V end was cut by 4 bases, the J end by 9 bases, with 16 bases between. Germline CDR1 and CDR2: MGHRA and YSYEKL. The CDR3 extends over 13 amino acids. CDR3 sequence reads: CASSPPNSLWQYF. CDR3 in DNA: TGCGCCAGCAGCCCTCCAAATTCCCTGTGGCAGTACTTC.

This CDR3 reads CASSSIGRTLQETQYF. CDR3 DNA sequence: TGTGCCAGCAGCTCTATAGGTAGGACACTCCAAGAGACCCAGTACTTC. This chain joins TRBV7-9 and TRBJ2-5, with D possibly TRBD1 on 5 matching bases. The CDR3 contains 16 residues. Germline V gene lookup returns CDR1 SEHNR and CDR2 FQNEAQ (reference sequence). V shed 4 bases and J shed 1 base, with 16 bases lying between them.

The chain uses TRBV28 and TRBJ2-7, with TRBD2 matching 10 bases. The germline V gene encodes CDR1 MDHEN and CDR2 SYDVKM. The CDR3 totals 16 residues. With 3 bases clipped from V and 7 bases from J, the junction kept 12 bases outside the gene matches. CDR3 sequence: CASSLRGSGGASEQYF. CDR3 sequence (DNA): TGTGCCAGCAGTTTGAGGGGGAGCGGGGGGGCCAGTGAGCAGTACTTC.

By share, this clone counts as medium-sized. V is TRBV4-2 and J is TRBJ2-2; 13 bases match TRBD2. J lost 6 bases, V lost 7 bases, and 2 bases had no gene match. The CDR3 totals 14 residues. Germline CDR1 is LGHNA and CDR2 is YNFKEQ. CDR3 DNA: TGTGCCAGCACCGGACTAGCGGGGGCCGGGGAGCTGTTTTTT. Its translation is CASTGLAGAGELFF.

The chain employs TRBV19 and TRBJ1-2; no definite D call. Trimming removed 3 bases from V and 4 bases from J, with 15 bases in between. The CDR3 consists of 15 residues. The germline V gene encodes CDR1 LNHDA and CDR2 SQIVND (reference sequence). CDR3 sequence (DNA): TGTGCCAGTAGTATCTCATTACAGTGGGGCTATGGCTACACCTTC. Translated: CASSISLQWGYGYTF.

The gene calls are TRBV9 and TRBJ2-3; no reliable D call. V was clipped by 0 bases and J by 0 bases, with 8 bases between them. This CDR3 comprises 15 residues. In germline, CDR1 is SGDLS, CDR2 YYNGEE. The CDR3 bases are TGTGCCAGCAGCGTAGAGGCGTTCAGCACAGATACGCAGTATTTT. It translates to CASSVEAFSTDTQYF.

The rearrangement joins TRBV27 to TRBJ1-2; D unresolved. CDR1 is MNHEY, CDR2 SMNVEV, per germline (reference sequence). The CDR3 has 12 residues. The germline V and J ends were trimmed by 2 bases and 4 bases, with 5 bases remaining between them. The CDR3 DNA sequence: TGTGCCAGCAGTTTAATGGGCTATGGCTACACCTTC. Protein sequence: CASSLMGYGYTF.